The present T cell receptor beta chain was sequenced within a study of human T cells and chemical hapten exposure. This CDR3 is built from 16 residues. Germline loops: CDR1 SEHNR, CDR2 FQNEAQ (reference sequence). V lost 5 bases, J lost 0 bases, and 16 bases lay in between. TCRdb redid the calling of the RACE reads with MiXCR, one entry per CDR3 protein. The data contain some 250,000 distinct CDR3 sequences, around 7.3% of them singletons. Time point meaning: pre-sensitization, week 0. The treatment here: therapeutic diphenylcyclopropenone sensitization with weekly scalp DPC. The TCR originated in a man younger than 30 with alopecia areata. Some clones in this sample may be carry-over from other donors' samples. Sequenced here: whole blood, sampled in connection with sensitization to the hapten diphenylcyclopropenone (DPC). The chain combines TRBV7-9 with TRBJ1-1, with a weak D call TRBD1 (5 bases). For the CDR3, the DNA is TGTGCCAGCAGCCCCGACGGGGCACTTATGAACACTGAAGCTTTCTTT. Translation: CASSPDGALMNTEAFF.